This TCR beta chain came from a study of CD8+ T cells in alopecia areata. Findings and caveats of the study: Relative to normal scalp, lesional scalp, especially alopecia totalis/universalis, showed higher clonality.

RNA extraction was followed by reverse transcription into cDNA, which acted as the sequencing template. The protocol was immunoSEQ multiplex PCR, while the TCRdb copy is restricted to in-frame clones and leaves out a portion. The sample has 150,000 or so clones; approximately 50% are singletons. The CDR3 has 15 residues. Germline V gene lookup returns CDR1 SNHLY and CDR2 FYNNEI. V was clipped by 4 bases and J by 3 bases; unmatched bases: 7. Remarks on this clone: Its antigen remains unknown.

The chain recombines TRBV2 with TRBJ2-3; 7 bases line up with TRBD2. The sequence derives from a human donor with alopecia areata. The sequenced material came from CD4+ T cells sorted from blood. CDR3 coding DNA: TGTGCCAGCAGTGCAAGCGGGATTGTAACAGATACGCAGTATTTT. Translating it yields CASSASGIVTDTQYF. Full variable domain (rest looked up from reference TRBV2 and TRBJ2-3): EPEVTQTPSHQVTQMGQEVILRCVPISNHLYFYWYRQILGQKVEFLVSFYNNEISEKSEIFDDQFSVERPDGSNFTLKIRSTKLEDSAMYFCASSASGIVTDTQYFGPGTRLTVL.